This T cell receptor beta chain came from a study of cytomegalovirus exposure and HLA in healthy donors. Across the study: The same platform was used for the 90 to 150 validation repertoires as for the 666 first-cohort repertoires, as reported in a later analysis.

The CDR3 spans 16 residues. CDR1 and CDR2 (germline): SGHVS, FNYEAQ. Trimming at V came to 5 bases and at J to 10 bases, leaving 13 bases not matched to a gene. Assay used: immunoSEQ multiplex PCR; TCRdb lists only in-frame clones, some missing. The profile covers some 330,000 clones, with 75% to 90% appearing a single time and about 0.8% taken by the ten largest. This rearrangement joins TRBV7-6 to TRBJ2-2; 10 bases align to TRBD2. Input material: PBMCs. The clonotype originates from a woman under 30 in good health and CMV-seronegative. The CDR3 protein is CASSAPEASGRKELFF. In DNA, the CDR3 is TGTGCCAGCAGCGCGCCAGAGGCTAGCGGGAGAAAGGAGCTGTTTTTT.